This T cell receptor (beta chain) was sequenced during a study of T-cell memory formation after mild COVID-19. The CDR3 contains 17 residues. CDR1 is SEHNR, CDR2 FQNEAQ, per germline (reference sequence). Trimming shortened V by 4 bases and J by 3 bases, and 19 bases separated the two germline ends. Using its own MiXCR run on the 5' RACE reads, TCRdb lists one record per CDR3 protein. The data show more than 300,000 distinct CDR3 sequences, roughly an eighth seen once. The source of this sequence is a man younger than 35 who had mild COVID-19 (a few samples of this study predate the infection). Cell type and time point are not known. V and J are TRBV7-9 and TRBJ2-1, with a tentative D call TRBD2 (6 bases). Sequencing was done on a sample of PBMCs or a T cell subset sorted from them (not recorded which). Written as DNA, the CDR3 is TGTGCCAGCAGCTCCGCCTTGCCGACGGGGGACTACAATGAGCAGTTCTTC. Protein sequence: CASSSALPTGDYNEQFF.